Listed here is a single T cell receptor (beta chain). Its antigen is not identified. The junction departs from germline at one end; a sequencing error may be responsible. The library came from three nested PCR rounds adapted from ARM-PCR protocols. TCRdb re-called the multiplex PCR reads with MiXCR, one entry per CDR3 protein. The sample lists over 100,000 distinct CDR3 sequences, over 55% occurring once. CDR3 length: 13 residues. The V gene's germline CDR1 is MGHRA and CDR2 YSYEKL. The sample originates from a study of tumor and adjacent non-tumor tissue in lung cancer. Study details: Some 4.2 million productive TCRbeta reads were obtained per sample on average. General observations from the study: Compared with tumor, normal lung showed significantly lower TCR diversity.

No cell sorting was done before RNA was extracted from the tissue. Distant lung tissue was collected more than 3 cm away from the tumor edge. This chain uses TRBV4-1 with TRBJ2-3; D is undetermined. The sequenced sample consisted of distant non-tumor lung tissue. This TCR derives from a man aged 60 to 75 with non-small cell lung cancer. CDR3 region: CASSQVDLDTRYF. DNA of the CDR3: TGCGCCAGCAGCCAAGTGGATTTGGATACGCGGTATTTT.